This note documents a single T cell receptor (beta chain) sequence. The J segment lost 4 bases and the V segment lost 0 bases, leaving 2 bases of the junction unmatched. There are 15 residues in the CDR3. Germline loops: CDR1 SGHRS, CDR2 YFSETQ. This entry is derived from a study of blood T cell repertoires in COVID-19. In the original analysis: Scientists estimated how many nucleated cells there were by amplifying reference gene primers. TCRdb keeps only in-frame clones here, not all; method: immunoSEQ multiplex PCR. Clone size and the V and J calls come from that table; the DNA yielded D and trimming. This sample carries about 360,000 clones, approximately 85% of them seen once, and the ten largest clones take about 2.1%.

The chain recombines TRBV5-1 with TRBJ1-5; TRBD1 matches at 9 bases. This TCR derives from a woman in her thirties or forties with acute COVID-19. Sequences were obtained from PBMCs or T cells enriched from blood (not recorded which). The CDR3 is CASSLDRGQNQPQHF. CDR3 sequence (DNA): TGCGCCAGCAGCTTGGACAGGGGGCAAAATCAGCCCCAGCATTTT.